This TCR beta chain is drawn from a study of blood T cells in healthy people across ages. Germline V CDR1 and CDR2: MDHEN, SYDVKM. The CDR3 extends over 15 amino acids. Primed by a sample-barcoded 5' primer and a J-beta primer mix, a second PCR proceeded for roughly 6 to 12 cycles. TCRdb recomputed calls from the 5' RACE reads with MiXCR, one row per CDR3 protein. The sample lists 700,000 or so distinct CDR3 sequences; 22% were seen once. Details on this clonotype: Its ends do not fully match the called genes, so a read error is possible.

The sequence was obtained from a man in his 70s in good health. The chain links TRBV28 to TRBJ2-5; 13 bases match TRBD2. The last part of the DNA fits TRBJ2-1 better; the J call may be wrong. Sequencing input: blood. CDR3 loop: CASRTPGLAGNGQFF. CDR3 coding DNA: TGTGCCAGCAGGACCCCGGGACTAGCGGGGAATGGGCAGTTCTTC.